This TCR beta chain appears in the sequencing data of a study of human T cells and chemical hapten exposure (dated by TCRdb to the early 2020s). For the study in its entirety: For sensitization, 2% DPC in acetone was applied to an approximately 2 cm by approximately 2 cm area of upper inner arm skin. Patch testing was done on the upper back using Finn chambers containing 0.01% DPC, and results were scored after 6 days according to International Contact Dermatitis Research Group standards. Blood samples were taken from patients before sensitization (week 0) and then at 2, 6 and about 24 weeks after DPC sensitization. This study followed changes in the peripheral blood TCR repertoire in vivo during primary and secondary sensitization of alopecia patients to the hapten diphenylcyclopropenone (DPC). Blood for TCR sequencing was provided by twenty-nine alopecia patients at one to four time points (pre-sensitization, 2, 6 and 24 weeks). The libraries were sequenced as a pool, and the TCR yield per sample differed mostly because of small variations in library volumes within the pool. The patient cohort, mostly female, included alopecia areata with under or over 50% scalp involvement, alopecia totalis and alopecia universalis. Throughout the approximately 25-week study period, patients were also given weekly therapeutic DPC doses on the scalp.

The germline V gene specifies SGHRS as CDR1 and YFSETQ as CDR2. The junction carries 13 bases between V and J, which are trimmed by 0 bases and 4 bases respectively. The CDR3 contains 15 residues, cysteine and phenylalanine counted. Only the CDR3 DNA stays, 45 bases, in frame from base 1. The method behind the library was RACE. The instrument was a NextSeq 500. During library preparation, unique molecular identifiers were attached to individual cDNA molecules so that TCRs could be counted quantitatively and reproducibly. From each blood RNA sample, both TCR alpha and TCR beta chains were sequenced. Turning to the authors' computational methods: A median of about 87,000 TCRs per sample was observed, with a range of roughly 23,224 to 700,000. V, J and CDR3 annotation of the TCR reads was performed with the Decombinator software suite. For the PS versus PT1 abundance plots, all samples were subsampled to the same number of TCRs (28,000). TCRs were defined as expanded if absent before sensitization and observed at least eight times at the 2-week time point. The public reads were run again by TCRdb, first through fastp at Q25 and then through MiXCR, and only productive beta chains were kept. Rows merge per CDR3 protein into single entries with the most common DNA and genes. These V and J calls rely on TCRdb rather than the paper's analysis. Within this sample are about 120,000 distinct CDR3 sequences, with 13% of them counted one time only. The ten largest clones take up 2.8% of the sample.

The sample's time point label is to be understood as: pre-sensitization, week 0. The intended sense of this specimen's treatment or condition label: therapeutic diphenylcyclopropenone sensitization with weekly scalp DPC. At each patch-test visit, blood was drawn before the patch test was applied. Patients were eligible if aged 18 to 70, diagnosed with alopecia and judged suitable for DPC therapy, and pregnant patients were excluded. Total RNA was extracted from unfractionated whole blood collected in Tempus Blood RNA tubes. This clonotype was seen a handful of times. The target of this receptor is not known. It has no much larger one-base neighbor in the sample; base qualities were not kept. The full study reports these points: DPC sensitization did not change how many TCRs were above 1 in 1000 frequency, and no evidence was found of alterations in global repertoire structure. Repeated subsampling changed both the strength of the expansion versus patch-test correlation and the threshold at which the correlation became significant. Alopecia, a presumed autoimmune disease, was present in all patients, so the immune response of the patients might differ from that of healthy individuals. Patch test score correlated positively with the number of PT1 expanded TCRs, reaching significance at thresholds 8, 16 and 32 but not at 4. Compared with pre-sensitization or healthy control sets, expanded TCRs formed significantly more large CDR3 similarity clusters, which is consistent with antigen-driven responses.

The clonotype was recovered from a woman aged 18-35 years with alopecia areata. Some clones in this sample may be carry-over from other donors' samples. The rearranged chain carries TRBV5-1 and TRBJ1-1, with the D gene uncertain. Sample: whole blood, taken in connection with sensitization to the hapten diphenylcyclopropenone (DPC). The CDR3 protein: CASSLGRSPGTEAFF. The nucleotides are TGCGCCAGCAGCTTGGGAAGGTCCCCAGGCACTGAAGCTTTCTTT.